The clone carrying this T cell receptor (beta chain) was seen at least ten times. The antigen is unknown. The sample belongs to a study of blood T cells in healthy people across ages. CDR1 and CDR2 (germline): DFQATT, SNEGSKA (reference sequence). V gave up 6 bases and J gave up 6 bases; unmatched junction bases: 20. This CDR3 has 17 amino acids. Overall study results and limits: Expanded clonotype shifts may have been confounded, as the donors had an unknown CMV status.

Sample-barcoded 5' priming and a J-beta primer mix drove a second PCR of about 6 to 12 cycles. TCRdb itself ran the 5' RACE reads through MiXCR, one entry per CDR3 protein. The sample lists hundreds of thousands of distinct CDR3 sequences, 45% to 60% occurring once. The gene calls are TRBV20-1 and TRBJ2-1; 7 nucleotides agree with TRBD1. The clonotype was recovered from a man between 60 and 70 years old in good health. The sequenced sample was blood. CDR3: CSARQGEGTRGRNEQFF. The CDR3 DNA sequence: TGCAGTGCAAGACAGGGCGAGGGCACACGGGGTCGCAATGAGCAGTTCTTC.